These T cell receptor beta chains were read from a single sample in a study of blood T cell repertoires in COVID-19. Sequenced by immunoSEQ multiplex PCR; TCRdb stores in-frame clones only, minus some. The sample yields around 110,000 clones, 86% seen once. Sequencing was done on a sample of peripheral blood. The source of these receptors is a middle-aged man with acute or convalescent COVID-19. Each CDR3 is given with its conserved first and last residue. D genes are given only for firm matches. Clone size is stated in some rows and not others, as once, few, many or a class when expanded.

TRBJ2-5 | TRBV19 | . | TRBD2 | CASSIGTSGRETQYF | TGTGCCAGTAGTATTGGGACTAGCGGGAGGGAGACCCAGTACTTC
TRBJ2-5 | TRBV6-5 | . | TRBD1 | CASSATGEETQYF | TGTGCCAGCAGCGCAACAGGGGAGGAGACCCAGTACTTC
TRBJ1-5 | TRBV7-9 | . | TRBD1 | CASSLGGQGNQPQHF | TGTGCCAGCAGCTTAGGAGGACAGGGGAATCAGCCCCAGCATTTT
TRBJ2-1 | TRBV4-1 | . | TRBD2 | CASSLRRGSPDEQFF | TGCGCCAGCAGCCTAAGGCGCGGGAGTCCCGATGAGCAGTTCTTC
TRBJ2-3 | TRBV27 | . | TRBD2 | CASPTSGEPDTQYF | TGTGCCAGTCCTACTAGCGGGGAGCCAGATACGCAGTATTTT
TRBJ2-1 | TRBV5-1 | . | TRBD2 | CASSRDLAGNEQFF | TGCGCCAGCAGCCGAGACCTAGCGGGCAATGAGCAGTTCTTC
TRBJ2-7 | TRBV9 | . | . | CASSVGGIGYEQYF | TGTGCCAGCAGCGTCGGCGGGATCGGGTACGAGCAGTACTTC
TRBJ2-1 | TRBV5-1 | . | . | CASSLGGSSSSYNEQFF | TGCGCCAGCAGCTTGGGCGGCTCCTCGAGCTCCTACAATGAGCAGTTCTTC
TRBJ2-5 | TRBV6-5 | . | . | CASSNQETQYF | TGTGCCAGCAGCAATCAAGAGACCCAGTACTTC
TRBJ1-2 | TRBV5-8 | . | . | CASSSPTGLEVLGYTF | TGTGCCAGCAGCTCCCCGACGGGACTGGAAGTCCTTGGCTACACCTTC
TRBJ1-5 | TRBV18 | . | . | CASSLDRNNQPQHF | TGTGCCAGCTCACTCGACAGGAATAATCAGCCCCAGCATTTT
TRBJ1-1 | TRBV5-4 | . | TRBD1 | CASSLDYRGTEAFF | TGTGCCAGCAGCTTGGACTACAGGGGGACTGAAGCTTTCTTT
TRBJ1-2 | TRBV6-6 | . | . | CASSYSGQTYGYTF | TGTGCCAGCAGTTACTCCGGACAGACCTATGGCTACACCTTC
TRBJ2-2 | TRBV7-9 | . | TRBD1 | CASSDPGGNTGELFF | TGTGCCAGCAGCGACCCAGGGGGGAACACCGGGGAGCTGTTTTTT
TRBJ2-5 | TRBV7-6 | . | TRBD1 | CASSEGQGRAETQYF | TGTGCCAGCAGCGAGGGACAGGGTAGGGCCGAGACCCAGTACTTC
TRBJ1-4 | TRBV4-3 | once | TRBD1 | CASSRLRGGVEKLFF | TGCGCCAGCAGCCGCCTGAGAGGGGGCGTAGAAAAACTGTTTTTT
TRBJ1-1 | TRBV6-1 | . | . | CASSEARGLEAFF | TGTGCCAGCAGTGAGGCCCGAGGGCTTGAAGCTTTCTTT
TRBJ1-3 | TRBV7-2 | . | . | CASSLAHGGSNTIYF | TGTGCCAGCAGCTTAGCTCACGGGGGTTCGAACACCATATATTTT
TRBJ1-2 | TRBV5-1 | . | . | CASSPPSDSHYGYTF | TGCGCCAGCAGCCCCCCATCCGACAGCCACTATGGCTACACCTTC
TRBJ2-3 | TRBV19 | . | . | CASSPRTDHTDTQYF | TGTGCCAGTAGTCCGCGGACAGACCACACAGATACGCAGTATTTT
TRBJ2-7 | TRBV5-6 | . | TRBD1 | CASSLVGTGITQQYF | TGTGCCAGCAGCTTGGTCGGGACAGGGATTACCCAGCAGTACTTC
TRBJ2-1 | TRBV11-3 | . | . | CASSEASYNEQFF | TGTGCCAGCAGTGAGGCCTCCTACAATGAGCAGTTCTTC
TRBJ2-6 | TRBV18 | . | TRBD1 | CASSPGRGPGANVLTF | TGTGCCAGCTCACCAGGAAGGGGGCCTGGGGCCAACGTCCTGACTTTC
TRBJ1-3 | TRBV7-6 | . | TRBD1 | CASSPRTGGFGNTIYF | TGTGCCAGCAGCCCTAGGACAGGGGGCTTTGGAAACACCATATATTTT
TRBJ1-2 | TRBV4-2 | . | . | CASSQPGWDYGYTF | TGTGCCAGCAGCCAGCCCGGGTGGGACTATGGCTACACCTTC
TRBJ1-2 | TRBV25-1 | . | . | CASSQGLPGDLFYGYTF | TGTGCCAGCAGTCAGGGACTTCCAGGCGATTTATTCTATGGCTACACCTTC
TRBJ2-7 | TRBV18 | . | TRBD1 | CASSPKTGTYEQYF | TGTGCCAGCTCACCAAAGACAGGGACCTACGAGCAGTACTTC
TRBJ1-6 | TRBV30 | . | TRBD1 | CASTGTGISSYNSPLHF | TGTGCCTCAACCGGGACAGGGATAAGCTCCTATAATTCACCCCTCCACTTT
TRBJ1-6 | TRBV5-4 | . | . | CASSSPGSPLHF | TGTGCCAGCAGCTCCCCGGGGTCACCCCTCCACTTT